The clone carrying this TCR beta chain was seen repeatedly, ten times or more. The data derive from a study of T cells after posttransplantation cyclophosphamide. The related graft donor's blood sample was taken on the day of bone marrow donation. Only in-frame clones appear in the TCRdb table, and some are missing; sequencing was by immunoSEQ multiplex PCR. This sample includes 20,000 to 30,000 clones with no singletons; its ten biggest clones take up less than 5.5%. The CDR3 runs to 17 residues. The V and J ends lost 6 bases and 5 bases respectively, with 22 bases between them. Germline assignment: CDR1 MDHEN and CDR2 SYDVKM.

The TCR sequence derives from a woman aged 45-65 years in good health, CMV-negative, and a related stem cell transplant donor. The sample consisted of PBMCs. V is TRBV28 and J is TRBJ2-2; D possibly corresponds to TRBD2 (7 bases). CDR3 in amino acids: CASRSGGGGAWTGELFF. The DNA for the CDR3 is TGTGCCAGCAGGTCGGGTGGGGGGGGCGCTTGGACCGGGGAGCTGTTTTTT.